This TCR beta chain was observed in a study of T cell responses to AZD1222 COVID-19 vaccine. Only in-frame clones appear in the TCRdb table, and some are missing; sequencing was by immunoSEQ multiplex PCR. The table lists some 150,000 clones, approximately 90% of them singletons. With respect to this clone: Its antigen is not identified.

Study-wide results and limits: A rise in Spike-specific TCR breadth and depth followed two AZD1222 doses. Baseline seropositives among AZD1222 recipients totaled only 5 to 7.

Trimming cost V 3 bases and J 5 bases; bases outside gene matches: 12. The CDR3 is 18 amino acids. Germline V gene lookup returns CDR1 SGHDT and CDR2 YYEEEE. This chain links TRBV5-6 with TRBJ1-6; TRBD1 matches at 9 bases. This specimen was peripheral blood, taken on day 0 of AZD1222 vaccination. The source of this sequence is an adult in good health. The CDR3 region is CASSSPGQGAWNNSPLHF. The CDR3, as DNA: TGTGCCAGCAGCTCTCCGGGACAGGGAGCTTGGAATAATTCACCCCTCCACTTT.